What follows are 10 T cell receptor beta chains derived from one specimen sequenced in a study of T-cell memory formation after mild COVID-19. TCRdb recomputed calls from the 5' RACE reads with MiXCR, one row per CDR3 protein. The repertoire holds hundreds of thousands of distinct CDR3 sequences, with roughly 26% as singletons. The sequenced material came from PBMCs or a T cell subset sorted from them (not recorded which). The receptors were sampled from an adult woman who had mild COVID-19 (a few samples of this study predate the infection). Cell type and time point are not known.

The sample holds a few counts of this clonotype. Compared with germline, one end of the junction differs, possibly owing to a read error. This chain joins TRBV7-9 and TRBJ2-7, with D unresolved. The CDR3 is 11 residues long. CDR1 SEHNR and CDR2 FQNEAQ come from the germline V gene (reference sequence). In DNA, the CDR3 is TGTGCCAGCAGCTTAGCCGGGCCGCCGAACTTC. Its translation: CASSLAGPPNF.

This clonotype has more than one count but fewer than ten. This chain uses TRBV5-1 with TRBJ1-1; TRBD1 matches 7 bases. Germline V gives CDR1 SGHRS, CDR2 YFSETQ. CDR3 length equals 15 residues. Losses at the gene ends were 3 bases for V and 1 base for J; bases not matched to a gene: 6. Here the CDR3 DNA reads TGCGCCAGCAGCTGGGCGGGACAGAGGAACACTGAAGCTTTCTTT. It codes for CASSWAGQRNTEAFF.

The chain is built from TRBV20-1 and TRBJ2-1; 11 positions match TRBD2. The CDR3 is made up of 14 amino acids. The ends lost 5 bases at V and 9 bases at J; junction bases unmatched: 9. Looked up from germline, CDR1 is DFQATT and CDR2 is SNEGSKA (reference sequence). CDR3 sequence: CSAAKTSGVGEQFF. CDR3 sequence (DNA): TGCAGTGCTGCCAAGACTAGCGGGGTGGGTGAGCAGTTCTTC.

Here the CDR3 reads CASSPTLNTQYF. CDR3 coding DNA: TGTGCCAGCAGCCCAACCTTGAATACGCAGTATTTT. The V and J genes are TRBV14 and TRBJ2-3; D is uncertain. Per germline, CDR1 SGHDN and CDR2 FVKESK. V dropped 4 bases and J dropped 7 bases, with 9 bases sitting between them. CDR3 size: 12 residues.

This clonotype was found a few times. This chain uses TRBV2 with TRBJ1-1, with D possibly TRBD1 on 6 matching bases. Per germline, CDR1 SNHLY and CDR2 FYNNEI. The CDR3 spans 14 residues. Trimming took off 5 bases at V and 6 bases at J, with 16 bases between the two ends. The CDR3 bases are TGTGCCAGCAGTCGCGGAGGGGGGGCCGCTGAAGCTTTCTTT. It translates to CASSRGGGAAEAFF.

This chain links TRBV5-4 with TRBJ2-2, with 11 nucleotides matching TRBD1. The V gene end was trimmed by 0 bases and the J gene end by 5 bases; junction bases not matched to a gene: 6. The germline V gene has CDR1 SGHNT and CDR2 YYREEE (reference sequence). This CDR3 has 17 residues. Here the CDR3 reads CASSLGPGQGETGELFF. The CDR3 DNA reads TGTGCCAGCAGCTTGGGGCCGGGACAGGGGGAAACCGGGGAGCTGTTTTTT.

This chain links TRBV3-1 with TRBJ1-5, with no clear D. V lost 2 bases and J lost 4, with 9 bases in between. Germline CDR1 LGHDT, CDR2 YNNKEL (reference sequence). There are 14 residues in the CDR3. In DNA form, the CDR3 reads TGTGCCAGCAGCCAACGTCACGGGAATCAGCCCCAGCATTTT. It is translated as CASSQRHGNQPQHF.

This clonotype was counted at least ten times. This chain joins TRBV4-2 and TRBJ2-5; D is undetermined. The CDR3 totals 12 residues. Looked up from germline, CDR1 is LGHNA and CDR2 is YNFKEQ. V shed 1 base and J shed 2 bases, with 2 bases lying between them. The CDR3 sequence: CASSQAQETQYF. The CDR3 bases are TGTGCCAGCAGCCAAGCTCAAGAGACCCAGTACTTC.

The V call is TRBV6-1, the J call TRBJ2-1; D is possibly TRBD1 or TRBD2 (5 bases each). Trimming shortened V by 2 bases and J by 0 bases, and 11 bases separated the two germline ends. The CDR3 has 16 residues. CDR1 is MNHNS, CDR2 SASEGT, per germline. The CDR3 region is CASSEFGDVSYNEQFF. In DNA form, the CDR3 reads TGTGCCAGCAGTGAATTCGGGGACGTCTCCTACAATGAGCAGTTCTTC.

This clonotype appeared a few times. The chain joins TRBV18 to TRBJ2-7; D is perhaps TRBD2 (6 bases). This CDR3 is built from 16 residues. Germline V gene data show CDR1 as KGHSH and CDR2 as LQKENI. V was shortened by 0 bases and J by 2 bases, with 14 bases between the two germline ends. The CDR3 DNA follows: TGTGCCAGCTCACCACCGAGGCAGGGAGGAACCTACGAGCAGTACTTC. This codes for CASSPPRQGGTYEQYF.